This T cell receptor beta chain was sequenced during a study of blood T cell repertoires in COVID-19. At the level of the study: Collection of acute and convalescent COVID-19 samples took place in the United States, Italy and Spain.

CDR1 SGHDT and CDR2 YYEEEE come from the germline V gene. The junction had 6 bases not matched to a gene; V was cut back by 5 bases and J by 4 bases. The CDR3 length is 13 residues. Authors' analysis steps: Reference gene primer amplification gave estimated nucleated cell counts. The repertoire was sequenced with immunoSEQ multiplex PCR; TCRdb's copy has only in-frame clones and lacks some. V and J calls and clone size are as listed in that table; D and trimming were resolved from the DNA. The sample yields over 130,000 clones, around 79% seen once. Before being deemed recovered, Cohort 3 donors had two negative PCRs, clearance, or symptom resolution.

The V gene is TRBV5-6, the J gene TRBJ2-7, with 7 bases that match TRBD1. The sequenced sample consisted of PBMCs or T cells enriched from blood (not recorded which). This TCR derives from a woman between 50 and 59 years old who had recovered from COVID-19. The CDR3 sequence: CASSTGARYEQYF. The CDR3, as DNA: TGTGCCAGCAGTACAGGGGCCCGATACGAGCAGTACTTC.